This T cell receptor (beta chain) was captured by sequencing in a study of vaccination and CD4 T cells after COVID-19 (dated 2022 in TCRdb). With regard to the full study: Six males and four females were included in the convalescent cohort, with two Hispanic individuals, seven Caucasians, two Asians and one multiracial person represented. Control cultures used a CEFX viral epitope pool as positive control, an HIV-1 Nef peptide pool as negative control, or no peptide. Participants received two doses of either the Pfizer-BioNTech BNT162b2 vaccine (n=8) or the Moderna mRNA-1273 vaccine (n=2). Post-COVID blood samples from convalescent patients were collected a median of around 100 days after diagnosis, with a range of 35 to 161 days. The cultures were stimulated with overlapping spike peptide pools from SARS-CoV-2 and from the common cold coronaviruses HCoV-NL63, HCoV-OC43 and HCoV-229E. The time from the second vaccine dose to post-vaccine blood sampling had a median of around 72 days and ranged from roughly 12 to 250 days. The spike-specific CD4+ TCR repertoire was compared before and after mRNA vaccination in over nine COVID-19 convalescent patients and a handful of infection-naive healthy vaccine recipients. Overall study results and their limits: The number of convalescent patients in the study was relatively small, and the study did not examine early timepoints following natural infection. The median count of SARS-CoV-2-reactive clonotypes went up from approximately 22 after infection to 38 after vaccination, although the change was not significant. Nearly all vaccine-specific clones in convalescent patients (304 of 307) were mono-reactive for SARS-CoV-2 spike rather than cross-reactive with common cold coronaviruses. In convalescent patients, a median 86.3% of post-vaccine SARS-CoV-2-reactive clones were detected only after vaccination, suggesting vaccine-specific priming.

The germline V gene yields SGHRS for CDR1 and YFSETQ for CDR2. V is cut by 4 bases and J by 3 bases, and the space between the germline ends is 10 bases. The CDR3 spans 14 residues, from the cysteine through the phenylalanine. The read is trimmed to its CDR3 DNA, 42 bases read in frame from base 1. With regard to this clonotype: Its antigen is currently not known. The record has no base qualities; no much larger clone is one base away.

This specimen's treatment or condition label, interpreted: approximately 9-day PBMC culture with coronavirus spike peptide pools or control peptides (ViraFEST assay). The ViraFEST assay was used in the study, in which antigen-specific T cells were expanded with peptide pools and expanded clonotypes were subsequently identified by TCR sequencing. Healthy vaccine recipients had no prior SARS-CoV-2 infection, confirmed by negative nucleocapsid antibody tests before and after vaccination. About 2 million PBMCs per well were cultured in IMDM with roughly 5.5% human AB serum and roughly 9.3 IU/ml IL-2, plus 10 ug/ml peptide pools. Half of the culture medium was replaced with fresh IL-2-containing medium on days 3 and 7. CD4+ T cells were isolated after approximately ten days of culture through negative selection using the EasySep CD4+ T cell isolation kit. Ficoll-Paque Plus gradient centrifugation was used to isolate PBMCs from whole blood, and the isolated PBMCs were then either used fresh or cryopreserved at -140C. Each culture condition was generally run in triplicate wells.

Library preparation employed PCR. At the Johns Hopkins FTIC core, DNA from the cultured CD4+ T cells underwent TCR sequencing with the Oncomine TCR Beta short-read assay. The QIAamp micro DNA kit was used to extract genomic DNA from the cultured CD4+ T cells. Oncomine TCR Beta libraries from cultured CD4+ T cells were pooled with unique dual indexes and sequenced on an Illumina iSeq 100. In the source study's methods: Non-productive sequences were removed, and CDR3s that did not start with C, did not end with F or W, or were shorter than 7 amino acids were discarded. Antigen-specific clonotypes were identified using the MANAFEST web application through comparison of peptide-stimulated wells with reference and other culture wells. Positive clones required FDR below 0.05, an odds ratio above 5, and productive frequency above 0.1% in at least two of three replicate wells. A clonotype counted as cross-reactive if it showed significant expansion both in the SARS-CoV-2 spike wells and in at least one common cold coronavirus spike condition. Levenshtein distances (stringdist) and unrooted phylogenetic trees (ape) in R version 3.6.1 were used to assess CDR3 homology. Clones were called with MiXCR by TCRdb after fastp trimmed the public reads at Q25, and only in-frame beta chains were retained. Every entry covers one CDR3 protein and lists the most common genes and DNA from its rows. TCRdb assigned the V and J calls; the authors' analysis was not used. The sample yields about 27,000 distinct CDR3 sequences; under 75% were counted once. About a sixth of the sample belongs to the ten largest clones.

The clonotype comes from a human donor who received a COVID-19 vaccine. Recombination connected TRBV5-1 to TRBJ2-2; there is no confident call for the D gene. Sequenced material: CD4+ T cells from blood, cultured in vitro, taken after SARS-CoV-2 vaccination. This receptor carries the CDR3 CASSRDLYTGELFF. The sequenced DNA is TGCGCCAGCAGCAGGGATCTTTACACCGGGGAGCTGTTTTTT. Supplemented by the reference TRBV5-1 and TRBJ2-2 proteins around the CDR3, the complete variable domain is KAGVTQTPRYLIKTRGQQVTLSCSPISGHRSVSWYQQTPGQGLQFLFEYFSETQRNKGNFPGRFSGRQFSNSRSEMNVSTLELGDSALYLCASSRDLYTGELFFGEGSRLTVL.